The T cell receptor (beta chain) under discussion was sequenced for a study of blood T cell repertoires in COVID-19. Study at large: T cells, B-cell-depleted T cells, or PBMCs provided the cDNA or gDNA that served as material.

Trimming removed 5 bases at V and 8 bases at J, with 12 bases between. Germline V gene lookup returns CDR1 SGHTA and CDR2 FQGNSA. This CDR3 spans 13 amino acids. Per the study methods: Reference gene primers were amplified, and this amplification served to estimate nucleated cell counts. Sequencing used immunoSEQ multiplex PCR; TCRdb keeps in-frame clones, though not all of them. V, J and clone size derive from that table, while D and trimming were established from the DNA sequence. The repertoire holds roughly 370,000 clones, approximately 87% seen once, with approximately 10% in the top ten. All enrollees were about 18 to 89 years old and from 20 to 30 US areas.

V is TRBV7-2 and J is TRBJ1-4; tentatively, D is TRBD1 (5 bases). This sequence was found in a woman aged 50 to 60 who had recovered from COVID-19. The source material was PBMCs or T cells enriched from blood (not recorded which). CDR3 residues: CASSQDTAEKLFF. As DNA, the CDR3 is TGTGCCAGCAGCCAGGACACCGCGGAAAAACTGTTTTTT.